The next 14 T cell receptor beta chains were all read from a single sample in a study of cytomegalovirus exposure and HLA in healthy donors (dated by TCRdb to the late 2010s). Libraries came from the immunoSEQ multiplex PCR assay. A mixture of 60 forward primers for TCR Vbeta segments and 13 reverse primers for TCR Jbeta segments was used in the multiplex PCR. The table comes from immuneACCESS by way of TCRdb, which keeps in-frame sequences with V and J called. Part of the clones is missing from these tables; in studies checked, under half for an unresolved V gene and the rest for unknown reasons. This sample gives over 95,000 clones in total; roughly 80% of them show up just once. 5.4% of the sample belongs to the ten largest clones. Sequenced sample: PBMCs. Source of these receptors: a woman in her twenties or thirties in good health and CMV-seropositive.

The CDR3 DNA sequence: TGTGCCTGGGGGAACCGGGACAGGGTGGTTTCACCCCTCCACTTT. This translates into CAWGNRDRVVSPLHF. The rearrangement uses TRBV30 and TRBJ1-6; 9 bases line up with TRBD1. CDR1 is GTSNPN, CDR2 SVGIG, per germline (reference sequence). The V segment lost 5 bases and the J segment 9 bases; nucleotides outside the gene matches: 11. The CDR3 sequence is 15 residues long.

The chain couples TRBV27 to TRBJ1-2; a weak D match, TRBD1 (5 bases). The V end lost 6 bases, the J end lost 4 bases, and 12 bases lay between the germline ends. Germline V lookup: CDR1 MNHEY, CDR2 SMNVEV (reference sequence). The CDR3 is made up of 13 amino acids. The CDR3 loop reads CASSSTGRYGYTF. The CDR3 DNA reads as TGTGCCAGCAGCTCTACAGGACGCTATGGCTACACCTTC.

The chain joins TRBV6-5 to TRBJ2-1; a weak D match, TRBD2 (6 bases). Trimming shortened V by 6 bases and J by 7 bases, and 13 bases separated the two germline ends. The CDR3 totals 13 residues. CDR1 and CDR2 (germline): MNHEY, SVGAGI. CDR3 sequence: CASRAGTSNEQFF. In DNA form, the CDR3 reads TGTGCCAGCAGAGCCGGGACTTCAAATGAGCAGTTCTTC.

The V call is TRBV28, the J call TRBJ1-1; D unresolved. Germline CDR1 and CDR2: MDHEN and SYDVKM. The CDR3 covers 12 residues. Trimming left V 8 bases short and J 1 base short, with 8 bases between. CDR3 amino acids: CASQVPNTEAFF. CDR3 nucleotide sequence: TGTGCCAGCCAGGTCCCGAACACTGAAGCTTTCTTT.

The chain couples TRBV27 to TRBJ2-5, with D perhaps given as TRBD1 or TRBD2 (5 bases each). The J call may be incorrect, as the DNA end agrees better with TRBJ2-7. This CDR3 has 12 amino acids. Germline loops: CDR1 MNHEY, CDR2 SMNVEV (reference sequence). The CDR3 protein is CASRPGGGEQYF. The CDR3 DNA reads as TGTGCCAGCAGACCGGGTGGGGGCGAGCAGTACTTC.

The V call is TRBV6-4, the J call TRBJ2-1; TRBD2 matches at 15 bases. Germline V lookup: CDR1 MRHNA, CDR2 SNTAGT. V shed 2 bases, J shed 9 bases, and the junction held 5 bases outside the gene matches. The CDR3 contains 16 residues. CDR3 bases: TGTGCCAGCAGTGACGAAGGACTAGCGGGAGGGACTGAGCAGTTCTTC. This sequence encodes CASSDEGLAGGTEQFF.

J is TRBJ2-7 and V is TRBV7-9; 7 nucleotides align to TRBD1. Germline assignment: CDR1 SEHNR and CDR2 FQNEAQ (reference sequence). CDR3 length: 14 residues. Trimming at V came to 3 bases and at J to 6 bases, leaving 8 bases not matched to a gene. CDR3 DNA sequence: TGTGCCAGCAGCTTTACAGGGGTTGGCGGCGAGCAGTACTTC. It yields the protein CASSFTGVGGEQYF. Supplemented by reference TRBV7-9 and TRBJ2-7, the full variable domain reads DTGVSQNPRHKITKRGQNVTFRCDPISEHNRLYWYRQTLGQGPEFLTYFQNEAQLEKSRLLSDRFSAERPKGSFSTLEIQRTEQGDSAMYLCASSFTGVGGEQYFGPGTRLTVT.

The chain uses TRBV12-5 and TRBJ2-1, with 7 bases that match TRBD2. Germline V lookup: CDR1 LGHNT, CDR2 FRNRAP. This CDR3 is 15 amino acids long. Trimming took 5 bases from V and 5 from J; bases not matched to a gene: 9. DNA of the CDR3: TGTGCTAGTGGTCTCCGGGGCGGGGGAAACAATGAGCAGTTCTTC. Translating it yields CASGLRGGGNNEQFF.

The chain carries TRBV28 and TRBJ1-2, with a weak D call TRBD1 (6 bases). This CDR3 comprises 14 residues. Trimming took off 2 bases at V and 4 bases at J, with 11 bases between the two ends. The germline CDR1 and CDR2 sequences are MDHEN and SYDVKM. The CDR3 protein is CASSLNRDPYGYTF. The CDR3, as DNA: TGTGCCAGCAGTTTAAACAGGGATCCCTATGGCTACACCTTC.

The chain joins TRBV5-1 to TRBJ2-7; 9 bases match TRBD1. Germline assignment: CDR1 SGHRS and CDR2 YFSETQ. The V segment lost 3 bases and the J segment 5 bases; nucleotides outside the gene matches: 6. This CDR3 is built from 14 residues. As DNA, the CDR3 is TGCGCCAGCAGCTCCCGGGACAGGGCCAACGAGCAGTACTTC. Its translation: CASSSRDRANEQYF.

This clone was counted between two and nine times. The chain couples TRBV7-9 to TRBJ2-7; 9 positions match TRBD1. With V trimmed by 6 bases and J by 4 bases, 10 bases remained unmatched. CDR3 length: 15 amino acids. Germline loops: CDR1 SEHNR, CDR2 FQNEAQ (reference sequence). The CDR3 here is CASRQTGGGGYEQYF. The CDR3 nucleotides read TGTGCCAGCAGGCAAACAGGGGGCGGCGGTTACGAGCAGTACTTC.

Regarding this clone: Compared with germline, one end of the junction differs, possibly owing to a read error. The chain couples TRBV7-7 to TRBJ2-5; 7 bases are shared with TRBD1. The CDR3 has 13 residues. Germline loops: CDR1 SSHAT, CDR2 FNYEAQ (reference sequence). CDR3 protein: CASSRDSQETQYF. The CDR3 nucleotides read TGTGCTAGCAGCAGGGACAGTCAAGAGACCCAGTACTTC.

The V call is TRBV10-3, the J call TRBJ2-7, with D unresolved. The V end lost 6 bases, the J end lost 5 bases, and 11 bases lay between the germline ends. Germline CDR1 ENHRY, CDR2 SYGVKD. The CDR3 totals 12 residues. CDR3 amino acids: CAISAYQDEQYF. The CDR3 DNA sequence: TGTGCCATCAGCGCCTATCAAGACGAGCAGTACTTC.

The chain combines TRBV29-1 with TRBJ1-2, with D uncertain. Germline V gene lookup returns CDR1 SQVTM and CDR2 ANQGSEA. CDR3 length equals 11 residues. The V end lost 5 bases, the J end lost 4 bases, and 8 bases lay between the germline ends. DNA for the CDR3: TGCAGCGTTCAAGGGCTCTATGGCTACACCTTC. Amino acid sequence: CSVQGLYGYTF.